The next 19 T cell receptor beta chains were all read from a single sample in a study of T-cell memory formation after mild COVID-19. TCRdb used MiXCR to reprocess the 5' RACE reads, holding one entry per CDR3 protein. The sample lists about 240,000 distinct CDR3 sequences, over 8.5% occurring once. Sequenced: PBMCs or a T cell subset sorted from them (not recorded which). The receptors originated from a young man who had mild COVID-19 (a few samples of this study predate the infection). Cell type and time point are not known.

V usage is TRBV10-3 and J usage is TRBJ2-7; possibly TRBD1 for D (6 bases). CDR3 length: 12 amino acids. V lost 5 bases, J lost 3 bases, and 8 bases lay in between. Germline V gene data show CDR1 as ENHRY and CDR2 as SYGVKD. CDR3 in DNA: TGTGCCATCAGTCCGACAGGCTACGAGCAGTACGTC. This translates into CAISPTGYEQYV.

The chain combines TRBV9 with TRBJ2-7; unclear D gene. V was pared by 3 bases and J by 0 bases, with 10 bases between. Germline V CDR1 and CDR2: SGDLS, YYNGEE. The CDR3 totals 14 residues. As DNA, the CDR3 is TGTGCCAGCAGCGCCGGGCCGTTCTCCTACGAGCAGTACTTC. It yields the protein CASSAGPFSYEQYF.

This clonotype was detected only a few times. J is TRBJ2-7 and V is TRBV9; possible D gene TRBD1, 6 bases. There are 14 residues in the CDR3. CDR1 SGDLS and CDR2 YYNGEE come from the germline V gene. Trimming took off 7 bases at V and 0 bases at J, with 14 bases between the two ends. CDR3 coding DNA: TGTGCCAGCGCAAGACAGGACCTCTCCTACGAGCAGTACTTC. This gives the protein CASARQDLSYEQYF.

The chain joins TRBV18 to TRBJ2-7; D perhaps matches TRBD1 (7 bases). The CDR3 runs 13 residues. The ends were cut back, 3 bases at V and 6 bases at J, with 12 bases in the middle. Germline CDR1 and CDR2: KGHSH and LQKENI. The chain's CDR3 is CASSPRQGGEQYV. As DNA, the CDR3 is TGTGCCAGCTCACCTCGACAGGGAGGCGAGCAGTACGTC.

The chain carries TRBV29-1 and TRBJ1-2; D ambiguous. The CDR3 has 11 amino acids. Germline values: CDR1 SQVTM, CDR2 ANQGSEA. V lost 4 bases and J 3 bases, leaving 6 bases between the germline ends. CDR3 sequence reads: CSVAQDYGYTF. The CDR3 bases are TGCAGCGTTGCGCAAGACTATGGCTACACCTTC.

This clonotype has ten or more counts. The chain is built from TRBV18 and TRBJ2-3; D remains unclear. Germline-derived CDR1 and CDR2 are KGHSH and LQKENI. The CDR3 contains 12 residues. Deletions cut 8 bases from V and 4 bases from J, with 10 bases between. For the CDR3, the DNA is TGTGCCAGCAGTCCCCTATCAGATACGCAGTATTTT. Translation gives CASSPLSDTQYF. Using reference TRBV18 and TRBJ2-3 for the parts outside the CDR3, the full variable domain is NAGVMQNPRHLVRRRGQEARLRCSPMKGHSHVYWYRQLPEEGLKFMVYLQKENIIDESGMPKERFSAEFPKEGPSILRIQQVVRGDSAAYFCASSPLSDTQYFGPGTRLTVL.

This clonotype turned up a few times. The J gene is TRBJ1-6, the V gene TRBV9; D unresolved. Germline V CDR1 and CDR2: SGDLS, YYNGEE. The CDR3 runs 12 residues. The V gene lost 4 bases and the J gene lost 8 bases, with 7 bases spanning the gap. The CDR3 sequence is CASSPRDSPLHF. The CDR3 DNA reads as TGTGCCAGCAGCCCCCGGGATTCACCCCTCCACTTT.

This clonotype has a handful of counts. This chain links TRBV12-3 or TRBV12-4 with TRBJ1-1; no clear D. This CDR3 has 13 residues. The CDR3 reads CAASKGARTEAFF. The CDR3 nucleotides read TGTGCAGCCAGTAAAGGAGCTCGCACTGAAGCTTTCTTT.

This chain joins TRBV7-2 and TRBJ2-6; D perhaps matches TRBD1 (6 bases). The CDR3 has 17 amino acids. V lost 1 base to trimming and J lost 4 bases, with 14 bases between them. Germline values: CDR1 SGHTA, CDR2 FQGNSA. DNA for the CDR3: TGTGCCAGCAGCTTAGGATTGGGGGCGCGAGGGGCCAACGTCCTGACTTTC. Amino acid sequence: CASSLGLGARGANVLTF.

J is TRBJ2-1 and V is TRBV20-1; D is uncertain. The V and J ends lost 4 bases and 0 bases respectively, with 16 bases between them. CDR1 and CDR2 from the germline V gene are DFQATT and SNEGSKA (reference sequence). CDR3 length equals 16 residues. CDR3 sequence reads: CSATLRLTSSYNEQFF. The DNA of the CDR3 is TGCAGTGCTACCCTCCGACTGACGAGCTCCTACAATGAGCAGTTCTTC.

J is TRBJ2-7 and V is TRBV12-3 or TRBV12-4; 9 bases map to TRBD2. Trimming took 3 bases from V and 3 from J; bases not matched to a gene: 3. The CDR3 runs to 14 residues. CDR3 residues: CASSFSSGVYEQYF. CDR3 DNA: TGTGCCAGCAGTTTTTCTAGCGGGGTCTACGAGCAGTACTTC.

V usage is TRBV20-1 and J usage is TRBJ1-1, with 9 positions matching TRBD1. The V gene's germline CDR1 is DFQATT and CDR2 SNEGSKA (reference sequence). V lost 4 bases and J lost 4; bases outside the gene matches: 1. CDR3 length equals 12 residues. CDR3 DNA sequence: TGCAGTGCTACGGACAGGGGCACTGAAGCTTTCTTT. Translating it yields CSATDRGTEAFF.

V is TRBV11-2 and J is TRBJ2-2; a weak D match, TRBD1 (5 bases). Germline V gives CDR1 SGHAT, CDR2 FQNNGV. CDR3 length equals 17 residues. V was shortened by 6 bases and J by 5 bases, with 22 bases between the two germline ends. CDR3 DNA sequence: TGTGCCAGCAGGCGAGTACCAGGGAACCCGTGGACCGGGGAGCTGTTTTTT. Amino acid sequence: CASRRVPGNPWTGELFF.

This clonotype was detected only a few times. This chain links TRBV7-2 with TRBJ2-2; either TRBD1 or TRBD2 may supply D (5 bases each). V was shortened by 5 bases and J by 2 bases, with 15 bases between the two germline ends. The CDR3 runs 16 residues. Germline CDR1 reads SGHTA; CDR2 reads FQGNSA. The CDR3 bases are TGTGCCAGCAGCCCACCCGGGACCGTAAACACCGGGGAGCTGTTTTTT. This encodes CASSPPGTVNTGELFF.

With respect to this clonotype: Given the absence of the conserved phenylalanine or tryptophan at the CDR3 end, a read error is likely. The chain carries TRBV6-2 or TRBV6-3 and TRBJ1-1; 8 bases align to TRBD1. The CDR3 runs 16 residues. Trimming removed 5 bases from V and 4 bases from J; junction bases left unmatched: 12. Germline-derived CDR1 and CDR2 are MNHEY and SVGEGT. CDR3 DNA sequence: TGTGCCAGCAGTCCCGGGACAGGTAGGGAAGGCACTGAAGCTTTCTCT. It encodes CASSPGTGREGTEAFS.

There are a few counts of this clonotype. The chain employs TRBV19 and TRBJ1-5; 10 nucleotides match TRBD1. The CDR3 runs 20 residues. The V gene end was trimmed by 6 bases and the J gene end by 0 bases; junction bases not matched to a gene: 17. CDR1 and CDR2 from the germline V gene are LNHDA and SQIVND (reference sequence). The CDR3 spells CASSPTGRGQGKYSNQPQHF. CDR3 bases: TGTGCCAGTAGCCCTACGGGAAGGGGACAGGGGAAGTATAGCAATCAGCCCCAGCATTTT.

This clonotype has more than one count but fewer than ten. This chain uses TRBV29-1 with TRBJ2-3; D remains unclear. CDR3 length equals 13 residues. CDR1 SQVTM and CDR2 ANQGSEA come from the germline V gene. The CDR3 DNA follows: TGCACAGTGGGTCTTCTACTCACAGATACGCAGTATTTT. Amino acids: CTVGLLLTDTQYF.

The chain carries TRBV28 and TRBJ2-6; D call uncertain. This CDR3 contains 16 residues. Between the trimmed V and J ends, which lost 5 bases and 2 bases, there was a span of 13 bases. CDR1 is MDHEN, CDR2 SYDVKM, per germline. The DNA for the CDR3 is TGTGCCAGCAGTCCTTTTGGTCGGGCTGGGGCCAACGTCCTGACTTTC. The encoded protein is CASSPFGRAGANVLTF.

The CDR3 coding sequence is TGTGCCAGCAGCTTGGGCGACAGCCCCGGGGAGCTGTTTTTT. This encodes CASSLGDSPGELFF. J is TRBJ2-2 and V is TRBV5-4; tentative D call: TRBD1 (5 bases). This CDR3 is 14 amino acids long. Germline-derived CDR1 and CDR2 are SGHNT and YYREEE (reference sequence). Deletions cut 0 bases from V and 6 bases from J, with 9 bases between.